This record concerns one T cell receptor beta chain sequence. Its antigen is undetermined. The data belong to a study of OX40 agonist ivuxolimab in advanced cancers. Study at large: Prior checkpoint blockade (anti-PD-1, anti-PD-L1 or anti-CTLA-4) was permitted; around 39% had it. Study outcomes and limitations: There were, on average, more expanded clones in CD8+ T cells than in CD4+. CD4+ and CD8+ blood T cells expanded clonally by week 6 at 0.1 to 3.0 mg/kg.

The V end lost 3 bases, the J end lost 3 bases, and 9 bases lay between the germline ends. Germline V gene data show CDR1 as KGHSH and CDR2 as LQKENI. The CDR3 covers 13 residues. Repertoires were generated with immunoSEQ multiplex PCR, while TCRdb's copy carries only in-frame clones and drops some. Here the sample spans around 51,000 clones, around 73% being singletons. The rearrangement joins TRBV18 to TRBJ2-7, with D perhaps TRBD2 (5 bases). The sample consisted of CD4+ or CD8+ T cells sorted from blood, taken in a trial of the OX40 agonist ivuxolimab. This clonotype was sampled from an adult with an advanced solid tumor such as melanoma, head and neck, liver or kidney cancer. CDR3 protein: CASSPTGDYEQYF. CDR3 bases: TGTGCCAGCTCACCCACCGGGGACTACGAGCAGTACTTC.